These 24 T cell receptor beta chains share one sample of origin, sequenced in a study of blood T cell repertoires in COVID-19. Method: immunoSEQ multiplex PCR; TCRdb's copy keeps in-frame clones and lacks some. The sample has over 110,000 clones, about 87% seen once. Sequencing was performed on PBMCs or T cells enriched from blood (not recorded which). These receptors originate from a middle-aged man in a cohort exposed to, infected with or recovered from COVID-19 (not recorded which).

This chain links TRBV4-3 with TRBJ2-7; TRBD2 might be the D (5 bases). The length of the CDR3 is 15 residues. Trimming removed 0 bases from V and 4 bases from J, with 13 bases in between. CDR1 is LGHNA and CDR2 is YSLEER in the germline V gene. CDR3 amino acids: CASSQDERPGYEQYF. The CDR3 DNA reads TGCGCCAGCAGCCAAGACGAACGGCCGGGGTACGAGCAGTACTTC.

The CDR3 sequence is CASSLGGLGIDTQYF. Here the CDR3 DNA reads TGTGCCAGCAGCTTGGGGGGGCTGGGGATAGATACGCAGTATTTT. J is TRBJ2-3 and V is TRBV5-4; the D gene is possibly TRBD1 (6 bases). Trimming took off 0 bases at V and 5 bases at J, with 13 bases between the two ends. Germline V gives CDR1 SGHNT, CDR2 YYREEE (reference sequence). The CDR3 length is 15 residues.

A single count supports this clone. The chain has TRBV5-1 and TRBJ1-1; D remains unclear. V lost 0 bases and J 6 bases, leaving 12 bases between the germline ends. The CDR3 runs to 14 residues. The V gene's germline CDR1 is SGHRS and CDR2 YFSETQ. CDR3 DNA: TGCGCCAGCAGCTTGGGGGCTCAGGAACCTGAAGCTTTCTTT. This codes for CASSLGAQEPEAFF.

The chain recombines TRBV7-2 with TRBJ2-5; 9 nucleotides match TRBD1. This CDR3 is built from 14 residues. V was pared by 7 bases and J by 4 bases, with 7 bases of the junction left unmatched. Germline CDR1 SGHTA, CDR2 FQGNSA. The CDR3 DNA is TGTGCCAGCACTATAGGACAGGGGTTAGAGACCCAGTACTTC. Its translation: CASTIGQGLETQYF.

The chain carries TRBV18 and TRBJ2-7, with 12 bases matching TRBD1. The CDR3 loop spans 16 amino acids. CDR1 and CDR2 from the germline V gene are KGHSH and LQKENI. J gave up 4 bases and V 0 bases, and 4 bases lay outside the gene matches. As DNA, the CDR3 is TGTGCCAGCTCACCACCGGGGACAGGGGGCAGATACGAGCAGTACTTC. This translates into CASSPPGTGGRYEQYF.

The rearrangement joins TRBV10-3 to TRBJ2-3; TRBD2 might be the D (6 bases). The V and J ends lost 11 bases and 4 bases respectively, with 19 bases between them. The CDR3 loop spans 14 amino acids. The germline gives CDR1 ENHRY, CDR2 SYGVKD. As DNA, the CDR3 is TGTGCCTCCAGAAGCGGGCCCGGATCAGATACGCAGTATTTT. It yields the protein CASRSGPGSDTQYF.

This rearrangement joins TRBV13 to TRBJ1-2; TRBD1 is a possible D gene (5 bases). Germline-derived CDR1 and CDR2 are PRHDT and FYEKMQ (reference sequence). V was cut by 5 bases and J by 8 bases, with 12 bases left in between. The CDR3 spans 12 residues. The CDR3 loop reads CASSPSQGGYTF. For the CDR3, the DNA is TGTGCCAGCAGCCCTTCCCAGGGAGGCTACACCTTC.

The table lists this clone with a count of one. The V call is TRBV25-1, the J call TRBJ2-1, with 9 positions matching TRBD1. The length of the CDR3 is 15 residues. The J segment lost 7 bases and the V segment lost 5 bases, leaving 9 bases of the junction unmatched. Germline values: CDR1 MGHDK, CDR2 SYGVNS. The CDR3 region has the DNA TGTGCCAGCAGTTCCCCCGGGACAGGGAAAAATGAGCAGTTCTTC. Encoded protein: CASSSPGTGKNEQFF. The full variable domain, rest sourced from reference TRBV25-1 and TRBJ2-1, is EADIYQTPRYLVIGTGKKITLECSQTMGHDKMYWYQQDPGMELHLIHYSYGVNSTEKGDLSSESTVSRIRTEHFPLTLESARPSHTSQYLCASSSPGTGKNEQFFGPGTRLTVL.

V and J are TRBV6-5 and TRBJ1-2; D unclear. The CDR3 contains 14 residues. The V and J ends lost 8 bases and 6 bases respectively, with 19 bases between them. Germline V gene sequence: CDR1 MNHEY, CDR2 SVGAGI. The CDR3 protein is CASRAGQRENGYTF. The CDR3 DNA reads as TGTGCCAGCCGGGCTGGGCAGAGGGAGAATGGCTACACCTTC.

This clone has just a few counts. This chain joins TRBV6-5 and TRBJ2-1; D gene uncertain. V was clipped by 7 bases and J by 0 bases, with 7 bases between them. The CDR3 is 13 residues long. CDR1 and CDR2 from the germline V gene are MNHEY and SVGAGI. CDR3 coding DNA: TGTGCCAGCAAAGCTAGCTCCTACAATGAGCAGTTCTTC. As protein: CASKASSYNEQFF.

The rearrangement joins TRBV14 to TRBJ2-1, with 10 bases aligning to TRBD2. The CDR3 sequence is 16 residues long. Germline CDR1 SGHDN, CDR2 FVKESK. V shed 3 bases and J 5 bases; nucleotides not matched to a gene: 7. The CDR3 DNA reads as TGTGCCAGCAGCCAGCTAGCGGGAGACGGGAACAATGAGCAGTTCTTC. This encodes CASSQLAGDGNNEQFF.

The chain recombines TRBV2 with TRBJ1-6; 10 nucleotides line up with TRBD1. This CDR3 is built from 14 residues. J gave up 10 bases and V 6 bases, and 6 bases lay outside the gene matches. Germline lookup yields CDR1 SNHLY and CDR2 FYNNEI. The CDR3 DNA reads TGTGCCAGCAGAGGGGACAGGGGAGACTCACCCCTCCACTTT. This translates into CASRGDRGDSPLHF.

This clone came up once. The chain employs TRBV18 and TRBJ1-1; D gene uncertain. Germline CDR1 reads KGHSH; CDR2 reads LQKENI. This CDR3 has 14 residues. Trimming stripped 2 bases from V and 1 base from J, with 8 bases between. The CDR3 region is CASSPSVPNTEAFF. CDR3 DNA: TGTGCCAGCTCACCATCGGTTCCGAACACTGAAGCTTTCTTT.

The chain employs TRBV5-1 and TRBJ2-1; possibly TRBD1 for D (6 bases). Deletions cut 4 bases from V and 3 bases from J, with 14 bases between. CDR3 length: 15 residues. Germline values: CDR1 SGHRS, CDR2 YFSETQ. CDR3 amino acids: CASSITGLNYNEQFF. The CDR3, as DNA: TGCGCCAGCAGCATCACAGGGTTGAACTACAATGAGCAGTTCTTC.

V and J are TRBV9 and TRBJ1-6, with a weak D call TRBD1 (5 bases). Germline loops: CDR1 SGDLS, CDR2 YYNGEE. With 0 bases removed from V and 10 bases from J, the gap between germline ends came to 14 bases. The CDR3 covers 15 residues. The CDR3 spells CASSVEGFSRSPLHF. The DNA of the CDR3 is TGTGCCAGCAGCGTAGAGGGGTTTTCGAGATCACCCCTCCACTTT.

This chain connects TRBV6-1 to TRBJ2-5; D possibly corresponds to TRBD1 (7 bases). Germline lookup yields CDR1 MNHNS and CDR2 SASEGT. The CDR3 sequence is 13 residues long. V lost 5 bases and J lost 4, with 11 bases in between. As DNA, the CDR3 is TGTGCCAGCAGTCCTCAGGGGGGAGAGACCCAGTACTTC. This sequence encodes CASSPQGGETQYF.

The chain has TRBV19 and TRBJ1-6; D gene ambiguous. V was cut by 7 bases and J by 7 bases, with 17 bases left in between. CDR1 and CDR2 (germline): LNHDA, SQIVND (reference sequence). The CDR3 has 15 residues. CDR3 bases: TGTGCCAGTACCACCCTGGAGGCCCAAAATTCACCCCTCCACTTT. It encodes CASTTLEAQNSPLHF.

The chain joins TRBV28 to TRBJ1-4; possibly TRBD1 for D (5 bases). Deletions cut 10 bases from V and 8 bases from J, with 26 bases between. The CDR3 contains 16 residues. The germline V gene has CDR1 MDHEN and CDR2 SYDVKM. Here the CDR3 reads CATESGRGSGTEKLFF. In DNA form, the CDR3 reads TGTGCCACCGAAAGTGGGAGGGGAAGTGGGACGGAAAAACTGTTTTTT.

The rearrangement uses TRBV12-3 or TRBV12-4 and TRBJ1-4; a weak D match, TRBD1 (5 bases). The CDR3 extends over 13 amino acids. Trimming took 4 bases from V and 8 from J, leaving 11 bases between them. The CDR3 DNA is TGTGCCAGCAGTTACAGGAGTAGGGAAAAACTGTTTTTT. It specifies CASSYRSREKLFF.

This sequence joins TRBV11-3 and TRBJ1-6; D not certain. The ends were cut back, 1 base at V and 9 bases at J, with 10 bases in the middle. The CDR3 contains 14 residues. CDR1 SGHNT and CDR2 YENEEA come from the germline V gene. CDR3 amino acids: CASSLGGVGSPLHF. DNA for the CDR3: TGTGCCAGCAGCTTAGGCGGGGTGGGTTCACCCCTCCACTTT.

This clone has more than one count but fewer than ten. The rearrangement uses TRBV5-1 and TRBJ2-7, with D tentatively TRBD1 (5 bases). This CDR3 contains 13 residues. V lost 3 bases, J lost 3 bases, and 10 bases lay in between. Germline CDR1 reads SGHRS; CDR2 reads YFSETQ. The CDR3 protein is CASSWATDYEQYF. The CDR3 DNA reads as TGCGCCAGCAGCTGGGCGACAGACTACGAGCAGTACTTC. Using reference TRBV5-1 and TRBJ2-7 for the parts outside the CDR3, the full variable domain is KAGVTQTPRYLIKTRGQQVTLSCSPISGHRSVSWYQQTPGQGLQFLFEYFSETQRNKGNFPGRFSGRQFSNSRSEMNVSTLELGDSALYLCASSWATDYEQYFGPGTRLTVT.

V and J are TRBV6-1 and TRBJ2-2, with a tentative D call TRBD1 (6 bases). This CDR3 contains 16 residues. Per germline, CDR1 MNHNS and CDR2 SASEGT. The ends were cut back, 1 base at V and 6 bases at J, with 15 bases in the middle. The CDR3 loop reads CASSEVGTIFAGELFF. The CDR3, as DNA: TGTGCCAGCAGTGAAGTTGGGACAATTTTCGCCGGGGAGCTGTTTTTT.

This chain links TRBV9 with TRBJ2-7, with D perhaps TRBD1 (5 bases). Trimming removed 2 bases at V and 2 bases at J, with 14 bases between. This CDR3 region has 15 residues. CDR1 and CDR2 from the germline V gene are SGDLS and YYNGEE. The CDR3 sequence: CASSVAPGITYEQYF. CDR3 in DNA: TGTGCCAGCAGCGTCGCGCCAGGGATAACCTACGAGCAGTACTTC.

This clone has a single count. The rearrangement links TRBV12-5 to TRBJ1-2; D possibly corresponds to TRBD1 (6 bases). V lost 2 bases and J lost 4, with 14 bases in between. This CDR3 comprises 15 residues. Germline CDR1 reads LGHNT; CDR2 reads FRNRAP. The CDR3 sequence is CASGLSGQPVYGYTF. In DNA, the CDR3 is TGTGCTAGTGGTTTGTCAGGACAGCCCGTCTATGGCTACACCTTC. Combining the CDR3 with reference TRBV12-5 and TRBJ1-2 gives the whole variable domain DARVTQTPRHKVTEMGQEVTMRCQPILGHNTVFWYRQTMMQGLELLAYFRNRAPLDDSGMPKDRFSAEMPDATLATLKIQPSEPRDSAVYFCASGLSGQPVYGYTFGSGTRLTVV.